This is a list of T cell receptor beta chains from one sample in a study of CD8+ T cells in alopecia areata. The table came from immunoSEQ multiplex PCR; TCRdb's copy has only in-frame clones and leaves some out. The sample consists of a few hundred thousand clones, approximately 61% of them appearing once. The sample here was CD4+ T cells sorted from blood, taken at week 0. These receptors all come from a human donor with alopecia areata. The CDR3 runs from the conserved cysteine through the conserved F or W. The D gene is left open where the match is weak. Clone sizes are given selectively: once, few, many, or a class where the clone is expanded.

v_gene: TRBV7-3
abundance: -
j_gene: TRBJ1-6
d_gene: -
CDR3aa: CASSLMSGRNSPLHF
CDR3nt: TGTGCCAGCAGCTTAATGTCAGGGAGAAATTCACCCCTCCACTTT

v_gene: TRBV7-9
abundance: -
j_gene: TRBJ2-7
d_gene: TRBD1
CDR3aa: CASSLDLGQPYF
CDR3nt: TGTGCCAGCAGCTTAGACCTGGGACAGCCGTACTTC

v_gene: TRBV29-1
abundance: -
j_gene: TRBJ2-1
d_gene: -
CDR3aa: CSVLQGRQSSYNEQFF
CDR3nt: TGCAGCGTTCTACAGGGACGGCAAAGCTCCTACAATGAGCAGTTCTTC

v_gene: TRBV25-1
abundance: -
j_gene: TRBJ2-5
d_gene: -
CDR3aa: CASSEWLDQETQYF
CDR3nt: TGTGCCAGCAGTGAATGGTTGGACCAAGAGACCCAGTACTTC

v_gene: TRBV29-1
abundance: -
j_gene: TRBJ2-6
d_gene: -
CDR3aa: CSVADRALLGANVLTF
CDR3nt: TGCAGCGTCGCCGACAGAGCCCTTCTGGGGGCCAACGTCCTGACTTTC

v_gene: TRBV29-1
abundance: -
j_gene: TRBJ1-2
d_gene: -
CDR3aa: CSDIPGYTF
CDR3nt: TGCAGCGACATCCCTGGCTACACCTTC

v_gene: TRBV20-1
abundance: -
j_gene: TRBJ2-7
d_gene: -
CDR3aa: CSARDSREQYF
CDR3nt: TGCAGTGCTAGAGATTCCCGGGAGCAGTACTTC

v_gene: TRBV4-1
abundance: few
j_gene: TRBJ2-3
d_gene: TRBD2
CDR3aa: CASSHLAGGALTDTQYF
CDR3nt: TGCGCCAGCAGCCATCTAGCGGGGGGCGCCCTCACAGATACGCAGTATTTT

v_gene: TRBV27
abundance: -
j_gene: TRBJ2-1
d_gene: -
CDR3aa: CASNSRTLGSYNEQFF
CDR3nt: TGTGCCAGCAACTCTCGGACTCTAGGCTCCTACAATGAGCAGTTCTTC

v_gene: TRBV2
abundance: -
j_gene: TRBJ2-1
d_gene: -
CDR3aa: CASSEEGTGYNEQFF
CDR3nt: TGTGCCAGCAGTGAAGAGGGTACAGGGTACAATGAGCAGTTCTTC

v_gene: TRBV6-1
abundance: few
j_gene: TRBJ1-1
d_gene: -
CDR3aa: CASSEFQGSEAFF
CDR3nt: TGTGCCAGCAGTGAATTCCAGGGTTCTGAAGCTTTCTTT

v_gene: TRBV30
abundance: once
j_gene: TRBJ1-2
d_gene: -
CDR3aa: CAWRVRGGNGYTF
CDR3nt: TGTGCCTGGAGAGTCCGGGGAGGGAATGGCTACACCTTC

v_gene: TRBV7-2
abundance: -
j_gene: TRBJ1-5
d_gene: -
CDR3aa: CASSSLNQPQHF
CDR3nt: TGTGCCAGCAGCTCCTTAAATCAGCCCCAGCATTTT

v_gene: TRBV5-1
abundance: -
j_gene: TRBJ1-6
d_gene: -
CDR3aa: CASRRDGNSPLHF
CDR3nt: TGCGCCAGCAGACGGGACGGAAATTCACCCCTCCACTTT

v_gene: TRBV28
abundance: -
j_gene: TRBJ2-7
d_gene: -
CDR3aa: CASSLLYYEQYF
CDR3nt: TGTGCCAGCAGTTTACTATATTACGAGCAGTACTTC

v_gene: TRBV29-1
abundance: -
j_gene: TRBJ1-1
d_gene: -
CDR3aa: CSVKAANTEAFF
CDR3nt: TGCAGCGTAAAGGCGGCGAACACTGAAGCTTTCTTT

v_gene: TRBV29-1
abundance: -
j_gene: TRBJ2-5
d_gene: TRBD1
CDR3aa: CSVEGGQGASGTQYF
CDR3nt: TGCAGCGTTGAAGGGGGCCAGGGGGCGTCGGGGACCCAGTACTTC

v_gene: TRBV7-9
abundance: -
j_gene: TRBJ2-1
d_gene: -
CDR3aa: CASSLLRVNEQFF
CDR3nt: TGTGCCAGCAGCTTATTGCGGGTGAATGAGCAGTTCTTC

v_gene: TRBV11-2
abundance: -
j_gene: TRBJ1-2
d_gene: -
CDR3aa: CASRATGTPHHHYGYTF
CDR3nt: TGTGCCAGCAGAGCCACGGGAACACCACATCACCACTATGGCTACACCTTC

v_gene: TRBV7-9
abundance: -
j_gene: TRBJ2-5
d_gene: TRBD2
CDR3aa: CASSLAVASGGETQYF
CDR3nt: TGTGCCAGCAGCTTGGCCGTAGCAAGCGGGGGAGAGACCCAGTACTTC

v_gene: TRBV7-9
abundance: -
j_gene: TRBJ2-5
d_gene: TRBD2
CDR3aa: CASSIGLAGNQETQYF
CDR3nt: TGTGCCAGCAGCATAGGACTAGCGGGGAACCAAGAGACCCAGTACTTC

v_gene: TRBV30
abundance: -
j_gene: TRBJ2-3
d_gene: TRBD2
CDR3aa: CAWSVGGAGDTQYF
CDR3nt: TGTGCCTGGAGTGTCGGGGGGGCCGGCGATACGCAGTATTTT

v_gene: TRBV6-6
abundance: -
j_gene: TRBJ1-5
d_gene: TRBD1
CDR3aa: CASSPTGGSNQPQHF
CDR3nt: TGTGCCAGCAGCCCGACAGGGGGGAGCAATCAGCCCCAGCATTTT

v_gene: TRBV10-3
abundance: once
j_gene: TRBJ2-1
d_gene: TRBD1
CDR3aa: CAISRTGDNEQFF
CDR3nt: TGTGCCATCAGTAGGACAGGAGACAATGAGCAGTTCTTC

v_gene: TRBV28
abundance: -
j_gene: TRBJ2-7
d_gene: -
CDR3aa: CASRGRPFYEQYF
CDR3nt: TGTGCCAGCAGAGGACGGCCGTTTTACGAGCAGTACTTC

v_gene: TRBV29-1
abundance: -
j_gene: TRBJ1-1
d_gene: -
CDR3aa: CSVGQSMNTEAFF
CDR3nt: TGCAGCGTAGGACAGAGCATGAACACTGAAGCTTTCTTT

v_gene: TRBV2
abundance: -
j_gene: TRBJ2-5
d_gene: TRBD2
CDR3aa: CASIGGAGTQYF
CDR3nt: TGTGCCAGCATCGGGGGGGCTGGGACCCAGTACTTC

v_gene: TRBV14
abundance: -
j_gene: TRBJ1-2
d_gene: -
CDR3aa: CASSQDGSNYGYTF
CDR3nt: TGTGCCAGCAGCCAGGACGGATCTAACTATGGCTACACCTTC

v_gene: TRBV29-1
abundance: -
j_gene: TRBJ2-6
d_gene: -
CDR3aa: CSAHFSGANVLTF
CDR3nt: TGCAGCGCCCACTTCTCTGGGGCCAACGTCCTGACTTTC

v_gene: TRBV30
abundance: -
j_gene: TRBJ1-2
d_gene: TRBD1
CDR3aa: CAWVSGTGWRYGYTF
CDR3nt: TGTGCCTGGGTATCCGGGACAGGGTGGCGTTATGGCTACACCTTC

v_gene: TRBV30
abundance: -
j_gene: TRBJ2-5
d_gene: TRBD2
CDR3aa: CAWSLFGGARETQYF
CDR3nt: TGTGCCTGGAGTCTTTTCGGGGGGGCCAGAGAGACCCAGTACTTC

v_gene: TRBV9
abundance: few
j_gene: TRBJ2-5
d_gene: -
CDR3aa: CASSVDRTQETQYF
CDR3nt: TGTGCCAGCAGCGTAGACAGGACGCAAGAGACCCAGTACTTC

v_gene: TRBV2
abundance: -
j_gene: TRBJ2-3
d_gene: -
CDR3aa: CASSVGTAPTDTQYF
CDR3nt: TGTGCCAGCAGTGTAGGGACGGCCCCCACAGATACGCAGTATTTT

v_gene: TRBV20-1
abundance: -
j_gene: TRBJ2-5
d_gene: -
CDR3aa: CSAIHRETQYF
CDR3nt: TGCAGTGCGATTCATCGGGAGACCCAGTACTTC

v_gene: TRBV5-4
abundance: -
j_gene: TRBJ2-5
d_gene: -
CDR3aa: CASSLARQGGRETQYF
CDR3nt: TGTGCCAGCAGCTTGGCGCGACAGGGAGGTCGGGAGACCCAGTACTTC

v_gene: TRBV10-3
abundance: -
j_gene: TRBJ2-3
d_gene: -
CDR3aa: CAISPSEGTDTQYF
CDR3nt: TGTGCCATCAGTCCGAGCGAGGGGACAGATACGCAGTATTTT

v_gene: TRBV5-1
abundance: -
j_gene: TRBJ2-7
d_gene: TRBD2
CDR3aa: CASGGLAREQYF
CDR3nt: TGCGCCAGCGGCGGACTAGCTCGGGAGCAGTACTTC

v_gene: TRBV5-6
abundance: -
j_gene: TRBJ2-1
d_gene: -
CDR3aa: CASSFIRGSYNEQFF
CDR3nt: TGTGCCAGCAGCTTTATTCGGGGCTCCTACAATGAGCAGTTCTTC

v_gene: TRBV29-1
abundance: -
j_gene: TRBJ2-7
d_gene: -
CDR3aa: CSGGRGLNYEQYF
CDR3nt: TGCAGCGGGGGCCGGGGGCTTAACTACGAGCAGTACTTC

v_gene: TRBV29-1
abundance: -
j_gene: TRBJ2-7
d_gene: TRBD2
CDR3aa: CSVGGGSYEQYF
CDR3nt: TGCAGCGTAGGCGGGGGGTCCTACGAGCAGTACTTC

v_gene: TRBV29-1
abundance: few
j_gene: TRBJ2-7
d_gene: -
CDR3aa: CSVADSSYEQYF
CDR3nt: TGCAGCGTTGCGGACAGCTCCTACGAGCAGTACTTC

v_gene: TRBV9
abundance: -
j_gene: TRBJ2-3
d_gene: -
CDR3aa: CASSVAGAYTDTQYF
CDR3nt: TGTGCCAGCAGCGTGGCGGGGGCCTACACAGATACGCAGTATTTT

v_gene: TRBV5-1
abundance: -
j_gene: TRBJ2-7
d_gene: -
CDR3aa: CASSLAVGTGEQYF
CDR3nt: TGCGCCAGCAGCTTGGCGGTGGGGACCGGCGAGCAGTACTTC

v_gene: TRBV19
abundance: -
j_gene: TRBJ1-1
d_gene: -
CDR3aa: CASSDTGLTEAFF
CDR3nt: TGTGCCAGTAGTGACACAGGGCTCACTGAAGCTTTCTTT

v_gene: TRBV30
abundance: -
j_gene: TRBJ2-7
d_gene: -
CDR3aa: CAWSVQQGYEQYF
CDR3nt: TGTGCCTGGAGTGTACAACAGGGTTACGAGCAGTACTTC

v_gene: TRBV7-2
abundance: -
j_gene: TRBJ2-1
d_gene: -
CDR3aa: CASSLDPGYNEQFF
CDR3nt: TGTGCCAGCAGCTTAGATCCGGGCTACAATGAGCAGTTCTTC

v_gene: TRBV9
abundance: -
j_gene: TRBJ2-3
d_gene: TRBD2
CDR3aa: CASSVNSGGGTDTQYF
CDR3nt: TGTGCCAGCAGCGTAAATAGCGGGGGAGGCACAGATACGCAGTATTTT

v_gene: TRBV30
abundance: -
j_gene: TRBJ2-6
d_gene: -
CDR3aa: CAWSSISGANVLTF
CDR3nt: TGTGCCTGGAGTTCTATCTCTGGGGCCAACGTCCTGACTTTC

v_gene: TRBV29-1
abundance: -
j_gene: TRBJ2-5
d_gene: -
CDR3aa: CSVRRTMYQETQYF
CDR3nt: TGCAGCGTTAGGCGGACCATGTACCAAGAGACCCAGTACTTC

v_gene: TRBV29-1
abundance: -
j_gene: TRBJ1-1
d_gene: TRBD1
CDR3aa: CSVAQGTEAFF
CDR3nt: TGCAGCGTCGCACAGGGGACTGAAGCTTTCTTT

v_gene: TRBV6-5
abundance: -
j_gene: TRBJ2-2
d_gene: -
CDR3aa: CASSYSPGELFF
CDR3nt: TGTGCCAGCAGTTACTCCCCCGGGGAGCTGTTTTTT

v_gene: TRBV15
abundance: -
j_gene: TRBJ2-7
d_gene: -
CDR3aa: CATSRGPGPGEQYF
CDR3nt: TGTGCCACCAGCAGAGGGCCGGGACCGGGGGAGCAGTACTTC

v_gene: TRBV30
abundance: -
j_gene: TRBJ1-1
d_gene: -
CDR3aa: CAWTVKGLNTEAFF
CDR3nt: TGTGCCTGGACCGTGAAGGGGTTGAACACTGAAGCTTTCTTT

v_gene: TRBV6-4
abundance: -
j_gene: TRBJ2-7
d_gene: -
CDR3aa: CASRARAYEQYF
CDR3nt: TGTGCCAGCAGGGCCCGTGCCTACGAGCAGTACTTC

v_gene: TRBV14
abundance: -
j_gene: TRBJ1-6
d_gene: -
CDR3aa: CASSLETGYNSPLHF
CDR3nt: TGTGCCAGCAGCCTCGAGACAGGTTATAATTCACCCCTCCACTTT

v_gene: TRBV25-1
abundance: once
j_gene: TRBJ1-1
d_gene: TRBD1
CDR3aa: CASSESGQGITEAFF
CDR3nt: TGTGCCAGCAGTGAATCGGGACAGGGGATAACTGAAGCTTTCTTT

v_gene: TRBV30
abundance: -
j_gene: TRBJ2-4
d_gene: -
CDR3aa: CAWSGGAGWAKNIQYF
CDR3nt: TGTGCCTGGAGTGGTGGGGCAGGGTGGGCCAAAAACATTCAGTACTTC

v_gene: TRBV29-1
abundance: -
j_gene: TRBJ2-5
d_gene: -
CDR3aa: CSVRRETQYF
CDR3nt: TGCAGCGTGAGGAGAGAGACCCAGTACTTC